Listed below are T cell receptor beta chains from one sample, sequenced in a study of radiation and T cells in renal cell carcinoma. Some clones are missing from TCRdb's copy, which holds only in-frame ones; the method was immunoSEQ multiplex PCR. Of around 180,000 clones in the sample, 88% were seen once. The sequenced sample was blood, obtained from a patient whose treatment included radiotherapy and nephrectomy. The origin of the receptors is a woman in her 50s with renal cell carcinoma. Both conserved end residues are part of each CDR3. Clone size appears in some rows only: once, few, many, or a class for an expanded clone.

V gene,J gene,clone size,CDR3 protein
TRBV6-1,TRBJ1-6,many,CASSLPQGEGSPLHF
TRBV5-3,TRBJ2-7,NA,CARSKPSPGTMRPSYEQYF
TRBV19,TRBJ1-1,NA,CASSMWTGNTEAFF
TRBV5-6,TRBJ1-4,NA,CASSPRPSRSEKLFF
TRBV11-2,TRBJ2-1,NA,CATKVGPEQFF
TRBV29-1,TRBJ2-7,NA,CSVAGQVTYEQYF
TRBV5-1,TRBJ1-1,NA,CASLRTGGSITEAFF
TRBV6-1,TRBJ2-1,NA,CASTWGSYNEQFF
TRBV12-2,TRBJ1-6,NA,CASRCLNDRERSPLHF
TRBV12-5,TRBJ2-6,NA,CASGFMEGAVTGANVLTF
TRBV6-1,TRBJ1-2,NA,CASRSGTGGPYGYTF
TRBV5-1,TRBJ2-1,NA,CASAPSGGYNEQFF
TRBV30,TRBJ1-2,many,CAWSGDGDYGYTF
TRBV5-1,TRBJ1-1,NA,CASSRDGFTEAFF
TRBV7-6,TRBJ2-2,NA,CASSTISTAGLAGSANTGELFF
TRBV7-9,TRBJ2-3,NA,CASRPTSGEPTDTQYF
TRBV6-5,TRBJ2-2,NA,CASSYGGMVVPGELFF
TRBV7-2,TRBJ1-1,NA,CASSLTENTEAFF
TRBV6-5,TRBJ1-2,NA,CASSYQRTGSYGYTF
TRBV19,TRBJ1-2,NA,CASSPGQGAVYGYTF
TRBV6-5,TRBJ2-1,NA,CASSSWGQGANEQFF
TRBV6-5,TRBJ1-3,NA,CASSYTLTGAGNTIYF
TRBV29-1,TRBJ2-5,NA,CSVDDAGSETQYF